A selection of T cell receptor beta chains follows, all from one sample in a study of cytomegalovirus exposure and HLA in healthy donors. The assay was immunoSEQ multiplex PCR, and TCRdb's table has in-frame clones only and misses some. This sample's clone table lists roughly 40,000 clones. Material: PBMCs. All receptors derive from a man between 25 and 39 years old in good health and CMV-seronegative. The CDR3 runs from the conserved cysteine through the conserved F or W. The order of the fields is V gene, CDR3 protein.

TRBV6-1,CASRLAGQETQYF
TRBV6-5,CASSFPGVHEQYF
TRBV5-1,CASSPRLAGVYEQYF
TRBV19,CASTDSGRASYEQYF
TRBV9,CASSVGQGWTDTQYF
TRBV9,CASSGGRREGLAVTQYF
TRBV25-1,CASSLYSEAFF
TRBV29-1,CSVESSSSTGELFF
TRBV5-1,CASREQGTGELFF
TRBV4-1,CASSTQYSGANVLTF
TRBV4-1,CASSPGPSGSSYEQYF
TRBV18,CASSPSGTYEQYF
TRBV9,CASSATSVWETQYF
TRBV9,CASSANDLGGEQYF
TRBV19,CASSILNGAYEQYF
TRBV18,CASSPQGGTEAFF
TRBV10-3,CAIKEGGQRTEQYF
TRBV29-1,CSVGGLGEGYTF
TRBV27,CASKRDSSNQPQHF
TRBV5-6,CASSRTEGAGAPDTQYF
TRBV30,CAWSRGLNTEAFF
TRBV6-5,CASSWTGRGTGELFF